This T cell receptor (beta chain) was profiled in a study of blood T cells in healthy people across ages. CDR3 length: 12 amino acids. Germline lookup yields CDR1 SGHAT and CDR2 FQNNGV. Sample-barcoded 5' priming and a J-beta primer mix drove a second PCR of roughly 7 to 11 cycles. Via MiXCR, TCRdb re-called the 5' RACE reads, giving one row per CDR3 protein. The sample shows about 800,000 distinct CDR3 sequences, roughly 60% of them seen only once. The specimen was blood. The chain carries TRBV11-2 and TRBJ2-5; unclear D gene. The DNA end is more similar to TRBJ2-7, so the J call may be wrong. This TCR was sampled from a man aged 30-40 years in good health. The chain's CDR3 is CASSQLTDEQYF. The CDR3 DNA sequence: TGTGCCAGCAGCCAATTGACCGACGAGCAGTACTTC.